Listed below are T cell receptor beta chains from one sample, sequenced in a study of cytomegalovirus exposure and HLA in healthy donors. Using immunoSEQ multiplex PCR, the repertoire was profiled, and TCRdb retains in-frame clones only, with some absent. Among around 150,000 clones listed, approximately 77% were seen once. Sequencing was done on a sample of PBMCs. These TCRs come from a middle-aged woman in good health and CMV-seronegative. CDR3s include the opening cysteine and the closing phenylalanine or tryptophan. The order of the fields is J gene, clone size, D gene, V gene, CDR3 DNA, CDR3 protein. A D gene is named only where the DNA matches it firmly. The listing skips clone size in some rows; elsewhere it reads once, few, many or a size class.

>TRBJ2-1|-|TRBD2|TRBV28
TGTGCCAGCGGGTCCGGGACTAGCGACAATGAGCAGTTCTTC
CASGSGTSDNEQFF
>TRBJ2-7|-|-|TRBV6-5
TGTGCCAGCAGTTTGCATAGGGGCTACGAGCAGTACTTC
CASSLHRGYEQYF
>TRBJ1-1|-|TRBD1|TRBV25-1
TGTGCCAGCAGTGATTCACGGACAGGGGATGTCACTGAAGCTTTCTTT
CASSDSRTGDVTEAFF
>TRBJ1-2|-|TRBD1|TRBV7-6
TGTGCCAGCAGCTTAGGGCCGGGACAGACGGATATGATGTATGGCTACACCTTC
CASSLGPGQTDMMYGYTF
>TRBJ2-3|-|-|TRBV4-3
TGCGCCAGCAGCCACCAAACAGGGTACGCAGATACGCAGTATTTT
CASSHQTGYADTQYF
>TRBJ1-4|-|-|TRBV9
TGTGCCAGCAGCCCATGGGGGGGGGAGGAAAAACTGTTTTTT
CASSPWGGEEKLFF
>TRBJ1-2|few|-|TRBV4-1
TGCGCCAGCAGCCAAGGGCCCGTTGGCTACACCTTC
CASSQGPVGYTF
>TRBJ1-4|-|-|TRBV18
TGTGCCAGCTCACTCAAACAGGGAACTAATGAAAAACTGTTTTTT
CASSLKQGTNEKLFF
>TRBJ2-5|once|TRBD2|TRBV5-1
TGCGCCAGCAGCTTGGCCGGCCTAGCGGGGGCTCAAGAGACCCAGTACTTC
CASSLAGLAGAQETQYF
>TRBJ1-3|-|TRBD1|TRBV28
TGTGCCAGCTTGGGACAGATCCACTCTGGAAACACCATATATTTT
CASLGQIHSGNTIYF
>TRBJ2-3|-|-|TRBV9
TGTGCCAGCAGCGTAGAGGCTAGGTGGCGCACAGATACGCAGTATTTT
CASSVEARWRTDTQYF
>TRBJ2-7|-|TRBD1|TRBV28
TGTGCCAGCAGTCTAGGAGGGACAGGGGCCTACGAGCAGTACTTC
CASSLGGTGAYEQYF
>TRBJ2-7|few|TRBD2|TRBV7-9
TGTGCCAGCAGCTTAAGCGGGGGGGCCTACGAGCAGTACTTC
CASSLSGGAYEQYF
>TRBJ1-4|once|-|TRBV7-9
TGTGCCAGCACGTCCGTTGGCACAGAAAAACTGTTTTTT
CASTSVGTEKLFF
>TRBJ2-3|-|-|TRBV5-4
TGTGCCAGCAGCTTGGCGGGAAACACAGATACGCAGTATTTT
CASSLAGNTDTQYF
>TRBJ2-1|-|TRBD1|TRBV5-1
TGCGCCAGCAGCCCAGGGACAGGAGGGAATTCCTACAATGAGCAGTTCTTC
CASSPGTGGNSYNEQFF
>TRBJ1-5|-|-|TRBV6-5
TGTGCCAGCAGCCTAAGTGGACAGTCAAATCAGCCCCAGCATTTT
CASSLSGQSNQPQHF
>TRBJ2-3|-|TRBD2|TRBV18
TGTGCCAGCTCACCATTTGCTAGCGGGGGCACAGATACGCAGTATTTT
CASSPFASGGTDTQYF
>TRBJ2-7|few|-|TRBV7-2
TGTGCCAGCAGTCCAACAGGGACCTACGAGCAGTACTTC
CASSPTGTYEQYF
>TRBJ1-2|-|TRBD1|TRBV30
TGTGCCTCGGGACAGCGTTGGGGCTACACCTTC
CASGQRWGYTF
>TRBJ1-6|-|-|TRBV5-8
TGTGCCAGCAGCTTGAATAGTATTCCTAATTCACCCCTCCACTTT
CASSLNSIPNSPLHF
>TRBJ2-5|few|-|TRBV5-6
TGTGCCAGCAGCTGGTTCGGTGAGGTATCACCTGGCCAAGAGACCCAGTACTTC
CASSWFGEVSPGQETQYF
>TRBJ1-2|-|-|TRBV10-3
TGTGCCATCAGTGAGATCGGAGGGGGGGATTTGGATGGCTACACCTTC
CAISEIGGGDLDGYTF
>TRBJ1-3|-|TRBD1|TRBV29-1
TGCAGCGGATGGGACAGGGGAAACACCATATATTTT
CSGWDRGNTIYF
>TRBJ1-5|-|TRBD1|TRBV18
TGTGCCAGCTCACCAGGACAGGACAATCAGCCCCAGCATTTT
CASSPGQDNQPQHF
>TRBJ1-1|few|-|TRBV13
TGTGCCAGCAGCAGAGGGGGTGGGACTGAAGCTTTCTTT
CASSRGGGTEAFF
>TRBJ2-7|once|TRBD2|TRBV11-3
TGTGCCAGCAGCGCGGGAGGGACGTCCAACGAGCAGTACTTC
CASSAGGTSNEQYF
>TRBJ2-7|-|TRBD1|TRBV19
TGTGCCAGTAACCGACAGGGTTCCTACGAGCAGTACTTC
CASNRQGSYEQYF
>TRBJ1-3|-|TRBD1|TRBV11-3
TGTGCCAGCAGCTTAGAGGGGGACAGTTCGTCTGGAAACACCATATATTTT
CASSLEGDSSSGNTIYF
>TRBJ1-1|-|-|TRBV7-2
TGTGCCAGCAGCTTCGGGCAAACTAGGGTCACTGAAGCTTTCTTT
CASSFGQTRVTEAFF
>TRBJ2-3|many|TRBD1|TRBV7-9
TGTGCCAGCCTCGGACAGGCAGATACGCAGTATTTT
CASLGQADTQYF
>TRBJ2-5|once|TRBD2|TRBV7-9
TGTGCCAGCAGCCAAACCCCAGGACTAGCGGGGGGGCAAGAGACCCAGTACTTC
CASSQTPGLAGGQETQYF
>TRBJ2-1|-|TRBD2|TRBV5-1
TGCGCCAGCAGCCCCCTTAGCGGGGGTGGGAACAATGAGCAGTTCTTC
CASSPLSGGGNNEQFF
>TRBJ1-1|few|TRBD1|TRBV5-1
TGCGCCAGCAGCTTGGAACAGGGGATGGGAGCCACTGAAGCTTTCTTT
CASSLEQGMGATEAFF
>TRBJ1-2|-|-|TRBV6-1
TGTGCCAGCAGTGAACGGTCTGGGGCGCCCTATGGCTACACCTTC
CASSERSGAPYGYTF
>TRBJ2-7|-|-|TRBV2
TGTGCCAGCACAGGGGATTCCTACGAGCAGTACTTC
CASTGDSYEQYF
>TRBJ1-2|-|-|TRBV13
TGTGCCAGCAGCTTAGGCCTGAACTATGGCTACACCTTC
CASSLGLNYGYTF
>TRBJ2-3|-|-|TRBV6-1
TGTGCCGGAGGAGGGCTCCTAGGCACAGATACGCAGTATTTT
CAGGGLLGTDTQYF
>TRBJ2-3|-|TRBD2|TRBV7-3
TGTGCCAGCAGTCAACTAGCGGGGGGGAGCACAGATACGCAGTATTTT
CASSQLAGGSTDTQYF
>TRBJ2-2|-|-|TRBV4-2
TGTGCCAGCAGCCAAGACGTGGGGGGGCCCGGGGAGCTGTTTTTT
CASSQDVGGPGELFF
>TRBJ1-6|-|TRBD1|TRBV2
TGTGCCAGCAGTGAAGAGACAGGGCCCACCGGGCCCCTCCACTTT
CASSEETGPTGPLHF
>TRBJ2-2|-|TRBD1|TRBV4-1
TGCGCCAGCAGAAGACAGGGGGTCACCGGGGAGCTGTTTTTT
CASRRQGVTGELFF
>TRBJ2-7|-|TRBD2|TRBV6-1
TGTGCCAGCAGTGCGTCTAGCGGGGGGGCTCGCGAGCAGTACTTC
CASSASSGGAREQYF
>TRBJ1-5|-|-|TRBV5-6
TGTGCCAGCAGCTCCAGGGCGAATCAGCCCCAGCATTTT
CASSSRANQPQHF
>TRBJ2-1|-|TRBD2|TRBV11-3
TGTGCCAGCAGTCTAGCGGGGGGGAATGAGCAGTTCTTC
CASSLAGGNEQFF
>TRBJ2-1|-|TRBD2|TRBV2
TGTGCCAGCAGTGATCCTCCCGGGACTAGCCGCGGGCAGTTCTTC
CASSDPPGTSRGQFF
>TRBJ1-5|-|-|TRBV7-9
TGTGCCAGCAGCTTTGAGGGCCGTAGCAATCAGCCCCAGCATTTT
CASSFEGRSNQPQHF
>TRBJ1-1|-|TRBD1|TRBV5-4
TGTGCCAGCAGCTCGTACAGGGGACAGAACACTGAAGCTTTCTTT
CASSSYRGQNTEAFF
>TRBJ1-6|once|TRBD1|TRBV9
TGTGCCAGCAGCGTAGGAGGACAGGGGAGTCCCCTCCACTTT
CASSVGGQGSPLHF
>TRBJ2-7|-|-|TRBV29-1
TGCAGCGCCGCCGGGACAACCTACGAGCAGTACTTC
CSAAGTTYEQYF